This T cell receptor beta chain was recovered during a study of blood T cell repertoires in COVID-19. In the study overall: PBMCs, B-cell-depleted T cells, or T cells provided the cDNA or gDNA that made up the material.

Some clones are missing from TCRdb's copy, which holds only in-frame ones; the method was immunoSEQ multiplex PCR. This sample carries 220,000 or so clones, roughly nine tenths of them seen once, and the ten largest clones take roughly 10%. The CDR3 length is 14 residues. V was trimmed by 3 bases and J by 3 bases, leaving 12 bases between them. CDR1 is SGHDT, CDR2 YYEEEE, per germline. The receptor comes from a woman aged 45-65 years with COVID-19, enrolled during active disease. The chain combines TRBV5-6 with TRBJ1-1; no firm D call. The sample taken for sequencing was peripheral blood. DNA of the CDR3: TGTGCCAGCAGCTCAAACCCCGAGGACACTGAAGCTTTCTTT. This translates into CASSSNPEDTEAFF.